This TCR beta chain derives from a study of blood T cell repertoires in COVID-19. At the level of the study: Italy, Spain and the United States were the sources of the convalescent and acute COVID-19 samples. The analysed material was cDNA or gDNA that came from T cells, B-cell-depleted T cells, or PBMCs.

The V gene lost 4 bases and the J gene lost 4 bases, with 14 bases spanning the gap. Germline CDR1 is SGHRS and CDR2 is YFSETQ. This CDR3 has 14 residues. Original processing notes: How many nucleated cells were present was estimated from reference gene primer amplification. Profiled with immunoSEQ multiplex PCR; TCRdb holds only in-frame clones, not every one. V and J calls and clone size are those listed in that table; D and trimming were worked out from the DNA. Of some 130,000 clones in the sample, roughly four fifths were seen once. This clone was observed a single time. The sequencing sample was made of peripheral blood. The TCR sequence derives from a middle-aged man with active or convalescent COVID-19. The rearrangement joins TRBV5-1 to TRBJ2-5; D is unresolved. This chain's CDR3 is CASSATPPGETQYF. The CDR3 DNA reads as TGCGCCAGCAGCGCGACTCCCCCCGGAGAGACCCAGTACTTC.